This T cell receptor (beta chain) came from a study of T cell repertoires in cytomegalovirus infection. General study results and limits: Cumulative public TCR beta family frequency identified CMV carriers with the relevant HLA.

Concerning this clonotype: The antigen is not known.

TCRdb redid the calling of the reads with MiXCR, one entry per CDR3 protein. Here the sample spans more than 650,000 distinct CDR3 sequences, 35% to 45% being singletons. The sample consisted of PBMCs. The TCR sequence derives from a human donor in good health (CMV status not recorded). Some clones in this sample may be carry-over from other donors' samples.

The CDR3 nucleotides read TGTGCCACCGGACAGGGATTGGCAGATACGCAGTATTTT. This translates into CATGQGLADTQYF. The chain joins TRBV10-3 to TRBJ2-3; the match to TRBD1 covers 8 bases. The germline gives CDR1 ENHRY, CDR2 SYGVKD. The V segment lost 10 bases and the J segment 4 bases; nucleotides outside the gene matches: 7. This CDR3 has 13 amino acids.